Sequencing of this T cell receptor (beta chain) was carried out in a study of T cell repertoires in cytomegalovirus infection. In TCRdb, the reads were re-called with MiXCR into one record per CDR3 protein. The sample holds approximately 990,000 distinct CDR3 sequences, approximately 31% seen once. This CDR3 comprises 18 residues. Per the germline V gene, CDR1 is MDHEN and CDR2 is SYDVKM. The trim removed 7 bases at V and 6 bases at J, leaving 21 bases unmatched. Regarding the study as a whole: The study found HLA-C-restricted CMV-specific TCR beta clonotypes dominating the ex vivo response. Carriage of CMV together with the relevant HLA was identifiable through cumulative public TCR beta family frequency.

This clonotype came up a few times. The target antigen is unknown. This chain connects TRBV28 to TRBJ2-7; TRBD2 aligns across 10 bases. The sample consisted of cultured CD8+ T cells from PBMCs, taken from culture after CMV antigen stimulation. The TCR originated in a human donor in good health (CMV status not recorded). Some clones in this sample may be carry-over from other donors' samples. CDR3 sequence reads: CASTGPPAGGFFHSEQYV. The CDR3 DNA is TGTGCCAGCACAGGGCCCCCAGCGGGGGGGTTTTTTCACTCCGAGCAGTACGTC.